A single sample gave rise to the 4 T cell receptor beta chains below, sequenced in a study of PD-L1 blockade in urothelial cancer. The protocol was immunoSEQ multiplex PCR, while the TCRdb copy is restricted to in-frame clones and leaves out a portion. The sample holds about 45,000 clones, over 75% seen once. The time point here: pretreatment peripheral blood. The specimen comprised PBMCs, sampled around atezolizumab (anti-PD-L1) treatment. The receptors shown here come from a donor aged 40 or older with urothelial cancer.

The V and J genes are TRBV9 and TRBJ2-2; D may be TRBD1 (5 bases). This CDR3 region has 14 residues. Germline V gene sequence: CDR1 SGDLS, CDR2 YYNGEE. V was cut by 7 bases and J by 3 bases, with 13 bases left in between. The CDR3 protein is CASRTTGDTGELFF. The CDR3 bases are TGTGCCAGCCGGACCACAGGAGACACCGGGGAGCTGTTTTTT.

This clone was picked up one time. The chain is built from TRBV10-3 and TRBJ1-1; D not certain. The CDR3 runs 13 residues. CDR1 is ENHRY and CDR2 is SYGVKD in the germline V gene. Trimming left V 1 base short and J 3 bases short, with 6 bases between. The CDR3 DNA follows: TGTGCCATCAGTGAGTGGAGGGACACTGAAGCTTTCTTT. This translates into CAISEWRDTEAFF.

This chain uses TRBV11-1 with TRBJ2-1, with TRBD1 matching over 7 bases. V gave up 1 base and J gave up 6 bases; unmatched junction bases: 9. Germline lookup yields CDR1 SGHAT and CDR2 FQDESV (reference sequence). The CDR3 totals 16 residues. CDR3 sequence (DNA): TGTGCCAGCAGCTTAGGAGGGACCCCAGGGGGCAATGAGCAGTTCTTC. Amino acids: CASSLGGTPGGNEQFF.

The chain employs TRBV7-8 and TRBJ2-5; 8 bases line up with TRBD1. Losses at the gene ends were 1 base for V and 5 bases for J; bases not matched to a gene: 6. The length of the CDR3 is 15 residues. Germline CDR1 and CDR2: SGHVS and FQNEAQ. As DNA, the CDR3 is TGTGCCAGCAGCTTAGAACAGGGGGTTACGGAGACCCAGTACTTC. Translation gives CASSLEQGVTETQYF.